The 9 T cell receptor beta chains reported below all come from one sample, sequenced in a study of T cells in tuberculosis. Method: immunoSEQ multiplex PCR; TCRdb's copy keeps in-frame clones and lacks some. The sample carries 6,500 to 8,000 clones, approximately 95% recorded once. The specimen was PBMCs. The receptors come from an adult with tuberculosis.

The chain links TRBV11-1 to TRBJ2-7; TRBD2 is a possible D gene (6 bases). The CDR3 extends over 13 amino acids. Trimming pared 5 bases from V and 0 bases from J, leaving 8 bases between. The germline V gene encodes CDR1 SGHAT and CDR2 FQDESV (reference sequence). The CDR3 here is CASSPLASYEQYF. CDR3 in DNA: TGTGCCAGCAGCCCACTAGCCTCCTACGAGCAGTACTTC.

The rearrangement uses TRBV5-6 and TRBJ1-4; no clear D. The V gene's germline CDR1 is SGHDT and CDR2 YYEEEE. Deletions cut 3 bases from V and 5 bases from J, with 17 bases between. The CDR3 is 16 residues long. CDR3 loop: CASSYGRRELNEKLFF. CDR3 DNA sequence: TGTGCCAGCAGCTATGGGAGGCGGGAGTTAAATGAAAAACTGTTTTTT.

V usage is TRBV5-1 and J usage is TRBJ2-3; 8 bases fit TRBD2. There are 16 residues in the CDR3. Trimming took 0 bases from V and 3 from J; bases not matched to a gene: 6. The germline V gene has CDR1 SGHRS and CDR2 YFSETQ. CDR3 protein: CASSLAGGGLTDTQYF. Here the CDR3 DNA reads TGCGCCAGCAGCTTGGCTGGCGGGGGGTTGACAGATACGCAGTATTTT.

This chain joins TRBV6-5 and TRBJ1-2, with D possibly being TRBD1 (6 bases). The CDR3 covers 13 residues. Germline values: CDR1 MNHEY, CDR2 SVGAGI. V was pared by 4 bases and J by 8 bases, with 14 bases between. The CDR3 DNA sequence: TGTGCCAGCAGTTTACAGGGACGAGGAGGCTACACCTTC. Protein sequence: CASSLQGRGGYTF.

This chain uses TRBV5-1 with TRBJ2-1; D uncertain. The CDR3 loop spans 14 amino acids. Germline V gives CDR1 SGHRS, CDR2 YFSETQ. The V end lost 0 bases, the J end lost 2 bases, and 6 bases lay between the germline ends. CDR3 region: CASSLGRTYNEQFF. The CDR3 bases are TGCGCCAGCAGCTTGGGCAGAACCTACAATGAGCAGTTCTTC. The complete variable domain, with remaining parts taken from reference TRBV5-1 and TRBJ2-1, reads KAGVTQTPRYLIKTRGQQVTLSCSPISGHRSVSWYQQTPGQGLQFLFEYFSETQRNKGNFPGRFSGRQFSNSRSEMNVSTLELGDSALYLCASSLGRTYNEQFFGPGTRLTVL.

CDR3: CASSSLFGQNYGYTF. In DNA form, the CDR3 reads TGTGCCAGCAGTTCCCTCTTCGGACAGAACTATGGCTACACCTTC. The chain joins TRBV27 to TRBJ1-2, with a possible D match to TRBD1 (6 bases). Germline CDR1 MNHEY, CDR2 SMNVEV (reference sequence). The V gene lost 4 bases and the J gene lost 2 bases, with 14 bases spanning the gap. The CDR3 extends over 15 amino acids.

The rearrangement joins TRBV5-1 to TRBJ2-2; 7 bases fit TRBD1. J lost 3 bases, V lost 4 bases, and 6 bases had no gene match. The CDR3 sequence is 15 residues long. The germline CDR1 and CDR2 sequences are SGHRS and YFSETQ. CDR3 residues: CASSRNDRDTGELFF. CDR3 in DNA: TGCGCCAGCAGCCGTAATGACAGGGACACCGGGGAGCTGTTTTTT.

The rearrangement joins TRBV5-6 to TRBJ2-3; D perhaps matches TRBD2 (5 bases). The V gene's germline CDR1 is SGHDT and CDR2 YYEEEE. The CDR3 has 16 residues. Deletions cut 2 bases from V and 0 bases from J, with 13 bases between. The CDR3 is CASSLRSSASTDTQYF. CDR3 sequence (DNA): TGTGCCAGCAGCTTAAGGAGTAGCGCAAGCACAGATACGCAGTATTTT.

This clone was counted once. The chain is built from TRBV4-1 and TRBJ2-1; a weak D match, TRBD1 (6 bases). Trimming removed 3 bases from V and 6 bases from J, with 15 bases in between. Germline CDR1 MGHRA, CDR2 YSYEKL. This CDR3 spans 15 amino acids. CDR3 amino acids: CASSHIQGLGNEQFF. CDR3 in DNA: TGCGCCAGCAGCCACATACAGGGCTTGGGCAATGAGCAGTTCTTC.